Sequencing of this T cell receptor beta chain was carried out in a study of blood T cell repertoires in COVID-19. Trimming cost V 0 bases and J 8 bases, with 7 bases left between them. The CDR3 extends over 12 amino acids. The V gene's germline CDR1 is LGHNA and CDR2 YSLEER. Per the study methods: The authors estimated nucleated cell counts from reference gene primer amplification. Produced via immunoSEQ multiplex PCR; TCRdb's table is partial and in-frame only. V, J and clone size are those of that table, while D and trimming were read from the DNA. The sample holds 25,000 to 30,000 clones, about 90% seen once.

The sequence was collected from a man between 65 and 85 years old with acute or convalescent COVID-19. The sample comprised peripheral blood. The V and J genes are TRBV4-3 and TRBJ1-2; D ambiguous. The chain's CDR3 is CASSQEGTGYTF. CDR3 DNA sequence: TGCGCCAGCAGCCAAGAGGGCACCGGCTACACCTTC.